These T cell receptor beta chains were read from a single sample in a study of T cell changes during pregnancy in multiple sclerosis. Clones were sequenced by immunoSEQ multiplex PCR, and TCRdb holds only the in-frame ones, with some missing. The data hold approximately 37,000 clones, with roughly 94% observed a single time. The sample was peripheral blood, taken in the third trimester of pregnancy. The receptors were sampled from a female donor with multiple sclerosis, enrolled in a pregnancy study. The CDR3 runs from the conserved cysteine through the conserved F or W. The order of the fields is V gene, J gene, D gene, CDR3 length, clone size, CDR3 protein, CDR3 DNA. The D gene is left open where the match is weak. Where a row states a size, it is once, few, many or the class of an expanded clone; other rows omit it.

v_call: TRBV5-1; j_call: TRBJ1-2; d_call: TRBD1; cdr3_length: 15; clone_size: NA; cdr3_aa: CASSLGGTGVYGYTF; cdr3_nt: TGCGCCAGCAGCTTGGGCGGGACAGGGGTCTATGGCTACACCTTC
v_call: TRBV2; j_call: TRBJ2-3; d_call: NA; cdr3_length: 16; clone_size: NA; cdr3_aa: CASRATLLQIRHTQYF; cdr3_nt: TGTGCCAGCAGAGCTACCCTACTACAAATAAGGCATACGCAGTATTTT
v_call: TRBV4-1; j_call: TRBJ1-1; d_call: TRBD1; cdr3_length: 14; clone_size: NA; cdr3_aa: CASSLGQGVTEAFF; cdr3_nt: TGCGCCAGCAGCCTGGGACAGGGGGTCACTGAAGCTTTCTTT
v_call: TRBV5-1; j_call: TRBJ2-7; d_call: TRBD1; cdr3_length: 15; clone_size: NA; cdr3_aa: CASSPAGQGIYEQYF; cdr3_nt: TGCGCCAGCAGCCCGGCAGGACAGGGGATTTACGAGCAGTACTTC
v_call: TRBV12-5; j_call: TRBJ1-6; d_call: TRBD1; cdr3_length: 14; clone_size: NA; cdr3_aa: CASAETGLHSPLHF; cdr3_nt: TGTGCTAGTGCAGAGACAGGGTTGCATTCACCCCTCCACTTT
v_call: TRBV2; j_call: TRBJ1-2; d_call: NA; cdr3_length: 10; clone_size: NA; cdr3_aa: CASSVERTGF; cdr3_nt: TGTGCCAGCAGCGTCGAACGAACCGGCTTC
v_call: TRBV7-2; j_call: TRBJ1-2; d_call: TRBD1; cdr3_length: 15; clone_size: NA; cdr3_aa: CASSLEEGAGYGYTF; cdr3_nt: TGTGCCAGCAGCTTAGAGGAGGGGGCGGGCTATGGCTACACCTTC
v_call: TRBV4-1; j_call: TRBJ1-5; d_call: TRBD1; cdr3_length: 15; clone_size: NA; cdr3_aa: CASSQDWGQGLPQHF; cdr3_nt: TGCGCCAGCAGCCAAGATTGGGGACAGGGGCTGCCCCAGCATTTT
v_call: TRBV7-9; j_call: TRBJ1-4; d_call: TRBD1; cdr3_length: 13; clone_size: NA; cdr3_aa: CASVDRVNEKLFF; cdr3_nt: TGTGCCAGTGTGGACAGGGTTAATGAAAAACTGTTTTTT
v_call: TRBV7-9; j_call: TRBJ1-1; d_call: TRBD1; cdr3_length: 15; clone_size: NA; cdr3_aa: CASSLAYRGRTEAFF; cdr3_nt: TGTGCCAGCAGCTTAGCGTACAGGGGAAGGACTGAAGCTTTCTTT
v_call: TRBV5-6; j_call: TRBJ2-5; d_call: NA; cdr3_length: 15; clone_size: NA; cdr3_aa: CASSLERQLQETQYF; cdr3_nt: TGTGCCAGCAGCTTGGAGCGTCAACTGCAAGAGACCCAGTACTTC
v_call: TRBV14; j_call: TRBJ1-4; d_call: TRBD1; cdr3_length: 15; clone_size: NA; cdr3_aa: CASSLTGATNEKLFF; cdr3_nt: TGTGCCAGCAGCCTGACAGGGGCAACTAATGAAAAACTGTTTTTT
v_call: TRBV18; j_call: TRBJ2-5; d_call: NA; cdr3_length: 15; clone_size: NA; cdr3_aa: CASSPPDKGGETQYF; cdr3_nt: TGTGCCAGCTCACCCCCAGACAAGGGAGGAGAGACCCAGTACTTC
v_call: TRBV7-2; j_call: TRBJ2-1; d_call: NA; cdr3_length: 15; clone_size: NA; cdr3_aa: CASSARGSGDNEQFF; cdr3_nt: TGTGCCAGCAGCGCCCGGGGGAGCGGCGACAATGAGCAGTTCTTC
v_call: TRBV10-3; j_call: TRBJ1-4; d_call: NA; cdr3_length: 16; clone_size: NA; cdr3_aa: CAISGSGLGEGEKLFF; cdr3_nt: TGTGCCATCAGTGGATCCGGACTGGGTGAAGGGGAAAAACTGTTTTTT
v_call: TRBV6-4; j_call: TRBJ1-6; d_call: TRBD1; cdr3_length: 16; clone_size: NA; cdr3_aa: CASTPYAAGGASPLHF; cdr3_nt: TGTGCCAGCACCCCTTACGCCGCAGGGGGCGCTTCACCCCTCCACTTT
v_call: TRBV9; j_call: TRBJ1-1; d_call: TRBD1; cdr3_length: 14; clone_size: NA; cdr3_aa: CASSRQGPNTEAFF; cdr3_nt: TGTGCCAGCAGCCGACAGGGGCCCAACACTGAAGCTTTCTTT
v_call: TRBV2; j_call: TRBJ1-6; d_call: NA; cdr3_length: 16; clone_size: NA; cdr3_aa: CASSERGGRDNSPLHF; cdr3_nt: TGTGCCAGCAGTGAGCGCGGGGGCAGAGATAATTCACCCCTCCACTTT
v_call: TRBV2; j_call: TRBJ1-1; d_call: TRBD1; cdr3_length: 14; clone_size: NA; cdr3_aa: CASNGQGLNTEAFF; cdr3_nt: TGTGCCAGCAATGGACAGGGGTTGAACACTGAAGCTTTCTTT
v_call: TRBV29-1; j_call: TRBJ1-2; d_call: NA; cdr3_length: 11; clone_size: NA; cdr3_aa: CSGLQEGGYTF; cdr3_nt: TGCAGCGGCTTACAGGAGGGTGGCTACACCTTC
v_call: TRBV6-5; j_call: TRBJ2-1; d_call: TRBD1; cdr3_length: 15; clone_size: NA; cdr3_aa: CASSPGQVGTNEQFF; cdr3_nt: TGTGCCAGCAGTCCCGGACAGGTGGGGACCAATGAGCAGTTCTTC
v_call: TRBV6-5; j_call: TRBJ2-7; d_call: NA; cdr3_length: 14; clone_size: NA; cdr3_aa: CASSEGHPSSEQYF; cdr3_nt: TGTGCCAGCAGTGAGGGACATCCCTCTAGCGAGCAGTACTTC
v_call: TRBV18; j_call: TRBJ2-7; d_call: TRBD2; cdr3_length: 14; clone_size: NA; cdr3_aa: CASSRAGGSYEQYF; cdr3_nt: TGTGCCAGCTCACGGGCGGGGGGCTCCTACGAGCAGTACTTC
v_call: TRBV28; j_call: TRBJ1-3; d_call: NA; cdr3_length: 13; clone_size: NA; cdr3_aa: CASSFAGEDTIYF; cdr3_nt: TGTGCCAGCAGTTTCGCCGGAGAAGACACCATATATTTT
v_call: TRBV19; j_call: TRBJ2-7; d_call: TRBD2; cdr3_length: 15; clone_size: NA; cdr3_aa: CASRSTSGGSYEQYF; cdr3_nt: TGTGCCAGTAGGTCGACTAGCGGGGGTTCCTACGAGCAGTACTTC
v_call: TRBV6-1; j_call: TRBJ2-7; d_call: TRBD1; cdr3_length: 15; clone_size: NA; cdr3_aa: CASSERGTGSYEQYF; cdr3_nt: TGTGCCAGCAGTGAAAGAGGGACAGGCTCCTACGAGCAGTACTTC
v_call: TRBV4-1; j_call: TRBJ2-7; d_call: TRBD1; cdr3_length: 14; clone_size: NA; cdr3_aa: CASSRGQGRGEQYF; cdr3_nt: TGCGCCAGCAGCCGGGGACAGGGGAGGGGGGAGCAGTACTTC
v_call: TRBV7-2; j_call: TRBJ1-2; d_call: NA; cdr3_length: 13; clone_size: few; cdr3_aa: CASSLEQGYGYTF; cdr3_nt: TGTGCCAGCAGCTTAGAACAGGGCTATGGCTACACCTTC
v_call: TRBV10-3; j_call: TRBJ1-4; d_call: TRBD1; cdr3_length: 13; clone_size: NA; cdr3_aa: CATTRDRDEKLFF; cdr3_nt: TGTGCCACCACCCGGGACAGGGATGAAAAACTGTTTTTT
v_call: TRBV19; j_call: TRBJ2-1; d_call: NA; cdr3_length: 20; clone_size: NA; cdr3_aa: CASSIEGGRGTGLSYNEQFF; cdr3_nt: TGTGCCAGTAGTATAGAGGGGGGGCGGGGAACAGGGCTCTCCTACAATGAGCAGTTCTTC
v_call: TRBV7-3; j_call: TRBJ2-7; d_call: TRBD2; cdr3_length: 14; clone_size: few; cdr3_aa: CASSVSSGKREQYF; cdr3_nt: TGTGCCAGCAGCGTATCTAGCGGAAAGCGCGAGCAGTACTTC
v_call: TRBV11-2; j_call: TRBJ1-1; d_call: NA; cdr3_length: 13; clone_size: NA; cdr3_aa: CASSAGSSPEAFF; cdr3_nt: TGTGCCAGCAGCGCGGGGAGTTCCCCTGAAGCTTTCTTT
v_call: TRBV5-8; j_call: TRBJ1-4; d_call: TRBD1; cdr3_length: 15; clone_size: NA; cdr3_aa: CASSSGTARNEKLFF; cdr3_nt: TGTGCCAGCAGCTCCGGGACAGCCCGTAATGAAAAACTGTTTTTT
v_call: TRBV30; j_call: TRBJ2-1; d_call: NA; cdr3_length: 18; clone_size: NA; cdr3_aa: CAWTLDSYSDNSYNEQFF; cdr3_nt: TGTGCCTGGACCCTCGACTCCTATAGCGACAACTCCTACAATGAGCAGTTCTTC
v_call: TRBV7-9; j_call: TRBJ2-1; d_call: TRBD2; cdr3_length: 17; clone_size: NA; cdr3_aa: CASSLSTSGGASNEQFF; cdr3_nt: TGTGCCAGCAGCTTATCGACTAGCGGGGGGGCCTCAAATGAGCAGTTCTTC
v_call: TRBV7-9; j_call: TRBJ1-2; d_call: TRBD1; cdr3_length: 13; clone_size: NA; cdr3_aa: CATLGQENYEVSF; cdr3_nt: TGTGCCACCCTGGGACAGGAAAACTATGAGGTTTCCTTC
v_call: TRBV5-1; j_call: TRBJ2-7; d_call: TRBD1; cdr3_length: 15; clone_size: NA; cdr3_aa: CASSPGTGGVYEQYF; cdr3_nt: TGCGCCAGCAGCCCAGGCACAGGGGGCGTTTACGAGCAGTACTTC
v_call: TRBV29-1; j_call: TRBJ2-1; d_call: TRBD2; cdr3_length: 15; clone_size: NA; cdr3_aa: CSANGGGQSYNEQFF; cdr3_nt: TGCAGCGCGAACGGGGGAGGGCAGTCTTATAATGAGCAGTTCTTC
v_call: TRBV28; j_call: TRBJ2-7; d_call: NA; cdr3_length: 14; clone_size: NA; cdr3_aa: CASSLSGQGDEQYF; cdr3_nt: TGTGCCAGCAGTTTATCCGGACAAGGGGACGAGCAGTACTTC
v_call: TRBV7-8; j_call: TRBJ1-6; d_call: NA; cdr3_length: 18; clone_size: NA; cdr3_aa: CASSAQATPEIGGSPLHF; cdr3_nt: TGTGCCAGCAGCGCACAGGCCACACCGGAGATCGGTGGTTCACCCCTCCACTTT
v_call: TRBV19; j_call: TRBJ2-2; d_call: TRBD2; cdr3_length: 13; clone_size: NA; cdr3_aa: CASRSGGTGELFF; cdr3_nt: TGTGCCAGTAGAAGCGGGGGAACCGGGGAGCTGTTTTTT
v_call: TRBV28; j_call: TRBJ1-1; d_call: NA; cdr3_length: 13; clone_size: NA; cdr3_aa: CASSLLQGTEAFF; cdr3_nt: TGTGCCAGCAGTTTGTTGCAGGGCACTGAAGCTTTCTTT
v_call: TRBV5-6; j_call: TRBJ1-4; d_call: NA; cdr3_length: 15; clone_size: NA; cdr3_aa: CASSFFRATNEKLFF; cdr3_nt: TGTGCCAGCAGCTTTTTCAGGGCTACTAATGAAAAACTGTTTTTT
v_call: TRBV7-6; j_call: TRBJ2-2; d_call: NA; cdr3_length: 16; clone_size: NA; cdr3_aa: CASILGSGTNTGELFF; cdr3_nt: TGTGCCAGTATCCTGGGGTCAGGGACGAACACCGGGGAGCTGTTTTTT
v_call: TRBV5-4; j_call: TRBJ2-3; d_call: TRBD2; cdr3_length: 19; clone_size: NA; cdr3_aa: CASSHGLAGGPLSTDTQYF; cdr3_nt: TGTGCCAGCAGCCACGGACTAGCGGGAGGACCACTTAGCACAGATACGCAGTATTTT
v_call: TRBV2; j_call: TRBJ2-6; d_call: NA; cdr3_length: 14; clone_size: NA; cdr3_aa: CANSREAGANVLTF; cdr3_nt: TGTGCCAACAGTAGGGAGGCAGGGGCCAACGTCCTGACTTTC
v_call: TRBV9; j_call: TRBJ2-7; d_call: TRBD2; cdr3_length: 17; clone_size: NA; cdr3_aa: CASSVGGLAGSLREQYF; cdr3_nt: TGTGCCAGCAGCGTAGGGGGACTAGCGGGGTCCCTCCGCGAGCAGTACTTC
v_call: TRBV6-1; j_call: TRBJ1-2; d_call: NA; cdr3_length: 14; clone_size: NA; cdr3_aa: CASSRDNADYGYTF; cdr3_nt: TGTGCCAGCAGCCGGGACAACGCAGACTATGGCTACACCTTC
v_call: TRBV28; j_call: TRBJ1-4; d_call: TRBD1; cdr3_length: 12; clone_size: NA; cdr3_aa: CAINRGREKLFF; cdr3_nt: TGTGCCATCAACAGGGGGCGCGAAAAACTGTTTTTT
v_call: TRBV7-8; j_call: TRBJ1-1; d_call: NA; cdr3_length: 12; clone_size: once; cdr3_aa: CASSLEAGQAFF; cdr3_nt: TGTGCCAGCAGCCTAGAGGCGGGGCAAGCTTTCTTT
v_call: TRBV7-2; j_call: TRBJ1-6; d_call: NA; cdr3_length: 14; clone_size: NA; cdr3_aa: CASRRGESSSPLHF; cdr3_nt: TGTGCCAGCCGGCGGGGAGAAAGTAGTTCACCCCTCCACTTT
v_call: TRBV5-1; j_call: TRBJ2-4; d_call: TRBD1; cdr3_length: 15; clone_size: NA; cdr3_aa: CASSWNRGSGGIQYF; cdr3_nt: TGCGCCAGCAGCTGGAACAGGGGGTCAGGTGGCATTCAGTACTTC
v_call: TRBV7-2; j_call: TRBJ2-5; d_call: TRBD2; cdr3_length: 13; clone_size: NA; cdr3_aa: CASLGGGVETQYF; cdr3_nt: TGTGCCAGCCTTGGGGGAGGGGTCGAGACCCAGTACTTC
v_call: TRBV12-2; j_call: TRBJ2-3; d_call: NA; cdr3_length: 19; clone_size: NA; cdr3_aa: CASRLVLAGGPESTDTQYF; cdr3_nt: TGTGCAAGTCGCTTAGTGCTAGCGGGAGGGCCCGAATCCACAGATACGCAGTATTTT